The text below deals with one T cell receptor (beta chain). Its antigen is undetermined. At sampling all donors were nominally healthy, likely with unrecorded immune exposures. The data were taken from a study of cytomegalovirus exposure and HLA in healthy donors. V shed 8 bases, J shed 2 bases, and the junction held 7 bases outside the gene matches. This CDR3 is 13 amino acids long. CDR1 is SQVTM, CDR2 ANQGSEA, per germline. Findings of the study overall: Presence/absence analyses took donor sequencing depth as roughly uniform. Among the sequence variants, a highly shared cluster was likely an artifact of sequencing.

The PCR used 60 Vbeta and 13 Jbeta primers. Per the authors' pipeline: In a later analysis, of around 83 million unique beta chains, roughly 9.9 million appeared in at least two donors. The data were produced by immunoSEQ multiplex PCR, yet TCRdb's version contains in-frame clones alone and is incomplete. V, J and clone size derive from that table, while D and trimming were established from the DNA sequence. The sample records approximately 120,000 clones, 81% being singletons. The TCR originated in a man aged 18 to 30 in good health and CMV-seropositive. The genes are TRBV29-1 and TRBJ2-3; TRBD1 matches 7 bases. Sequencing input: PBMCs. CDR3 bases: TGCAGCTCCGACAGGGCCACCACAGATACGCAGTATTTT. Protein product: CSSDRATTDTQYF.